This T cell receptor beta chain originates from a study of cytomegalovirus exposure and HLA in healthy donors. On the study more broadly: Caucasian-associated ancestry cluster membership applied to approximately 81% of under 450 genotyped donors.

Findings of the study overall: The productive fraction for most TCR beta V segments was about 87% or about 30% in an earlier analysis. Using the classifier, cytomegalovirus status was reportedly diagnosed with high specificity and sensitivity.

With 60 Vbeta and 13 Jbeta primers, the PCR was carried out. The data were produced by immunoSEQ multiplex PCR, yet TCRdb's version contains in-frame clones alone and is incomplete. The table includes over 100,000 clones, 74% detected once. Comment on this clone: Its antigen is unidentified.

The clonotype originates from a human donor in good health. Sequencing input: PBMCs.

The CDR3 bases are TGTGCCAGTAGTATTGCGGGACCGCAAGGCTCTGGAAACACCATATATTTT. It specifies CASSIAGPQGSGNTIYF. This rearrangement joins TRBV19 to TRBJ1-3; tentative D call: TRBD1 (5 bases). The CDR3 loop spans 17 amino acids. V lost 3 bases to trimming and J lost 0 bases, with 15 bases between them. CDR1 is LNHDA, CDR2 SQIVND, per germline (reference sequence).